This T cell receptor (beta chain) was retrieved from a study of stem cell transplantation in POMP-related autoinflammatory disease. Overall study context: DNA chimerism showed 100% graft donor engraftment of neutrophils and platelets through one year.

Sequencing used immunoSEQ multiplex PCR; TCRdb keeps in-frame clones, though not all of them. Of tens of thousands of clones in the sample, approximately 91% were seen once. PRAID featured prominent immunodeficiency. As to this clone: The antigen remains undetermined.

Study-level findings and limits: A trend toward lower repertoire diversity and greater clonality appeared in every analyzed T-cell subset of PRAID patients. Fewer unique TRB V-J gene pairings were identified in patients with PRAID.

V was clipped by 8 bases and J by 6 bases, with 13 bases between them. Germline assignment: CDR1 LNHDA and CDR2 SQIVND (reference sequence). The CDR3 extends over 13 amino acids. The rearrangement uses TRBV19 and TRBJ2-2; TRBD1 or TRBD2 may be the D gene (6 bases each). This TCR derives from a human patient with POMP-related autoinflammation and immune dysregulation (PRAID). A share of the T cells may be of graft donor origin. The starting material was CD4+ T cells from PBMCs, obtained after stem cell transplantation. DNA of the CDR3: TGTGCCAGTGAGGCGAGGGGGGCCGGGGAGCTGTTTTTT. Residues: CASEARGAGELFF. Complete variable domain (other parts from reference TRBV19 and TRBJ2-2): DGGITQSPKYLFRKEGQNVTLSCEQNLNHDAMYWYRQDPGQGLRLIYYSQIVNDFQKGDIAEGYSVSREKKESFPLTVTSAQKNPTAFYLCASEARGAGELFFGEGSRLTVL.